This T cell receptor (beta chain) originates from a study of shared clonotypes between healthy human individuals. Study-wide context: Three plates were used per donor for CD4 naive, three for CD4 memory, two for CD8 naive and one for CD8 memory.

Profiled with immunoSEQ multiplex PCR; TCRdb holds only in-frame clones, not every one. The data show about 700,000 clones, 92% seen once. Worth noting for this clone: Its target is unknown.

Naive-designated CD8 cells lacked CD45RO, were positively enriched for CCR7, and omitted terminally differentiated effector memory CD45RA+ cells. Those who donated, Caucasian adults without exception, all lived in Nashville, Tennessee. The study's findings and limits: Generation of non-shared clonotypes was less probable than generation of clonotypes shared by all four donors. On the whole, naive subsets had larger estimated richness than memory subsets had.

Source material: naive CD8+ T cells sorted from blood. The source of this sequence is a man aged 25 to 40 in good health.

For the CDR3, the DNA is TGTGCCAGCAGCTTAGGAACGGAGGAGACCCAGTACTTC. It translates to CASSLGTEETQYF. J is TRBJ2-5 and V is TRBV7-9; no reliable D call. CDR1 SEHNR and CDR2 FQNEAQ come from the germline V gene (reference sequence). The CDR3 length is 13 residues. V was cut by 1 base and J by 5 bases, with 8 bases left in between. Drawing the rest from reference TRBV7-9 and TRBJ2-5, the complete variable domain is DTGVSQNPRHKITKRGQNVTFRCDPISEHNRLYWYRQTLGQGPEFLTYFQNEAQLEKSRLLSDRFSAERPKGSFSTLEIQRTEQGDSAMYLCASSLGTEETQYFGPGTRLLVL.